The clone carrying this T cell receptor beta chain showed up many times. The target antigen is unknown. This sample was taken from a study of T-cell memory formation after mild COVID-19. The CDR3 covers 13 residues. J gave up 2 bases and V 8 bases, and 5 bases lay outside the gene matches. CDR1 is SGHTA, CDR2 FQGNSA, per germline. TCRdb redid the calling of the 5' RACE reads with MiXCR, one entry per CDR3 protein. Of about 620,000 distinct CDR3 sequences in the sample, about a sixth are singletons; the top ten hold around 13%. Study outcomes and limitations: Later expanders leaned CD4+, whereas day 15 to 85 contracting clones were balanced CD4/CD8.

The J gene is TRBJ2-5, the V gene TRBV7-2, with 7 bases fitting TRBD1. The source material was PBMCs or a T cell subset sorted from them (not recorded which). The TCR originated in an adult woman who had mild COVID-19 (a few samples of this study predate the infection). Cell type and time point are not known. The CDR3, as DNA: TGTGCCAGCCTCCGGGACAGACAAGAGACCCAGTACTTC. This encodes CASLRDRQETQYF.